This T cell receptor beta chain stems from a study of T-cell memory formation after mild COVID-19. The CDR3 loop spans 13 amino acids. Germline V gene data show CDR1 as MNHNS and CDR2 as SASEGT. Trimming cost V 1 base and J 3 bases, with 7 bases left between them. With constant-segment primers, 5'RACE yielded cDNA libraries of TCR alpha and TCR beta that carried sample barcodes and UMIs. TCRdb independently ran MiXCR on the 5' RACE reads; one entry per CDR3 protein. The table lists 120,000 to 150,000 distinct CDR3 sequences, around 15% of them singletons. The chain uses TRBV6-1 and TRBJ2-7; no firm D call. Specimen: PBMCs or a T cell subset sorted from them (not recorded which). This TCR was sampled from an adult woman who had mild COVID-19 (a few samples of this study predate the infection). Cell type and time point are not known. The CDR3 here is CASSEDRDYEQYF. Here the CDR3 DNA reads TGTGCCAGCAGTGAAGACCGAGACTACGAGCAGTACTTC.